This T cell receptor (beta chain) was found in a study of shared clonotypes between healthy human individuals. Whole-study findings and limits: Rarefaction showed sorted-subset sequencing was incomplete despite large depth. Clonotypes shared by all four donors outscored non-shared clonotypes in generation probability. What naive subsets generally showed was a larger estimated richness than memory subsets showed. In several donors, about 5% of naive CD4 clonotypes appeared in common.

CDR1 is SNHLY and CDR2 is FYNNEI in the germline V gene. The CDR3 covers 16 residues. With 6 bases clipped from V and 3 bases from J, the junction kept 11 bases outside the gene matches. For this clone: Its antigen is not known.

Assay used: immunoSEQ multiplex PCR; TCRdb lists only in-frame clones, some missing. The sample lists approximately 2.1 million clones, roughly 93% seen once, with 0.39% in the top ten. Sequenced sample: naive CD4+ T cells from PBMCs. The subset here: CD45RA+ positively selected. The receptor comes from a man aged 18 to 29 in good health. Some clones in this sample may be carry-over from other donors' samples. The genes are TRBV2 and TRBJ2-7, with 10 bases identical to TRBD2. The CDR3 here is CASRVSLAGVGYEQYF. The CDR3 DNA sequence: TGTGCCAGCAGAGTCTCGCTAGCGGGGGTAGGCTACGAGCAGTACTTC.